These 27 T cell receptor beta chains share one sample of origin, sequenced in a study of blood T cell repertoires in COVID-19. Sequencing was performed with immunoSEQ multiplex PCR; in TCRdb, only in-frame clones are kept and a portion is missing. The table has under 85,000 clones, roughly 89% seen once; the top ten hold around 5.1%. The material sequenced was peripheral blood. Receptor source: a woman aged 80 or older with active or convalescent COVID-19.

In nucleotides, the CDR3 is TGTGCCAGCAGCCTCCTGGGGGCAGCTGCTAACTATGGCTACACCTTC. Translated, it gives CASSLLGAAANYGYTF. The rearrangement joins TRBV27 to TRBJ1-2; D is possibly TRBD1 (6 bases). The CDR3 loop spans 16 amino acids. CDR1 is MNHEY and CDR2 is SMNVEV in the germline V gene (reference sequence). Between the trimmed V and J ends, which lost 6 bases and 0 bases, there was a span of 17 bases.

The rearrangement uses TRBV28 and TRBJ1-6; D is unclear. The CDR3 is 15 amino acids. V lost 1 base and J lost 9, with 13 bases in between. Germline assignment: CDR1 MDHEN and CDR2 SYDVKM. As DNA, the CDR3 is TGTGCCAGCAGTTTATTTACACGCGGAGGTTCACCCCTCCACTTT. Amino acids: CASSLFTRGGSPLHF.

CDR3 sequence reads: CASSSSGGIVDTQYF. The DNA for the CDR3 is TGTGCCAGCAGTTCTAGCGGGGGGATAGTAGATACGCAGTATTTT. The chain recombines TRBV2 with TRBJ2-3; 11 bases agree with TRBD2. This CDR3 is 15 amino acids long. Germline-derived CDR1 and CDR2 are SNHLY and FYNNEI. Trimming removed 5 bases from V and 5 bases from J; junction bases left unmatched: 6.

The chain links TRBV27 to TRBJ2-2; TRBD2 is a possible D gene (7 bases). From germline, CDR1 is MNHEY and CDR2 SMNVEV (reference sequence). V lost 4 bases to trimming and J lost 7 bases, with 13 bases between them. The CDR3 loop spans 14 amino acids. The CDR3 here is CASSWGGAHGELFF. CDR3 sequence (DNA): TGTGCCAGCAGTTGGGGGGGGGCTCACGGGGAGCTGTTTTTT.

The gene calls are TRBV14 and TRBJ1-6; the D gene is possibly TRBD1 (5 bases). With 4 bases removed from V and 0 bases from J, the gap between germline ends came to 16 bases. CDR3 size: 18 residues. The germline gives CDR1 SGHDN, CDR2 FVKESK. The CDR3 nucleotides read TGTGCCAGCAGCCCCTGGAGGGGAACCAGCTCCTATAATTCACCCCTCCACTTT. It codes for CASSPWRGTSSYNSPLHF.

The V gene is TRBV12-2, the J gene TRBJ2-2; TRBD2 is taken as the D call from the table, unchecked against the DNA. TRBV12-2 is a recognized pseudogene. The CDR3 totals 17 residues. Here the CDR3 reads CASRLVRLAANTGELFF. Here the CDR3 DNA reads TGTGCAAGTCGCTTAGTCCGACTAGCGGCGAACACCGGGGAGCTGTTTTTT.

The chain recombines TRBV5-5 with TRBJ2-5; D gene ambiguous. Trimming cost V 1 base and J 0 bases, with 10 bases left between them. The germline gives CDR1 SGHKS, CDR2 YYEKEE (reference sequence). The CDR3 runs to 15 residues. The CDR3 region is CASSLWPGYQETQYF. The CDR3 nucleotides are TGTGCCAGCAGCTTGTGGCCCGGGTACCAAGAGACCCAGTACTTC. The complete variable domain, with remaining parts taken from reference TRBV5-5 and TRBJ2-5, reads DAGVTQSPTHLIKTRGQQVTLRCSPISGHKSVSWYQQVLGQGPQFIFQYYEKEERGRGNFPDRFSARQFPNYSSELNVNALLLGDSALYLCASSLWPGYQETQYFGPGTRLLVL.

V is TRBV7-2 and J is TRBJ2-7, with 10 bases matching TRBD1. Per the germline V gene, CDR1 is SGHTA and CDR2 is FQGNSA. The V gene end was trimmed by 1 base and the J gene end by 2 bases; junction bases not matched to a gene: 5. The CDR3 length is 16 residues. CDR3 sequence: CASSLVSGTGAYEQYF. CDR3 in DNA: TGTGCCAGCAGCTTAGTTAGCGGGACAGGGGCCTACGAGCAGTACTTC.

This chain connects TRBV7-2 to TRBJ2-2, with 13 bases lining up with TRBD2. V lost 5 bases to trimming and J lost 5 bases; unmatched junction nucleotides: 8. The CDR3 is 17 amino acids. CDR1 and CDR2 from the germline V gene are SGHTA and FQGNSA. The CDR3 protein is CASSPTSGRARTGELFF. The CDR3 region has the DNA TGTGCCAGCAGCCCAACTAGCGGGAGGGCCAGGACCGGGGAGCTGTTTTTT.

This clone has more than one count but fewer than ten. The chain carries TRBV2 and TRBJ2-3; 8 bases line up with TRBD1. The CDR3 is 14 amino acids. V gave up 9 bases and J gave up 3 bases; unmatched junction bases: 8. Germline-derived CDR1 and CDR2 are SNHLY and FYNNEI. The CDR3 coding sequence is TGTGCCAGTACCCCGGGACAGGTGACAGATACGCAGTATTTT. Its protein product is CASTPGQVTDTQYF.

The chain combines TRBV19 with TRBJ2-5, with TRBD1 matching 9 bases. The J call is uncertain, as TRBJ2-7 better fits the DNA end. Germline CDR1 LNHDA, CDR2 SQIVND (reference sequence). The CDR3 is 15 residues long. DNA of the CDR3: TGTGCCAGTAGAACCGGGACAGGGAACACCTACGAGCAGTACTTC. Protein sequence: CASRTGTGNTYEQYF.

The CDR3 DNA reads as TGTGCCAGCTCCCCAACTGTGTACGAGCAGTACTTC. Protein product: CASSPTVYEQYF. The chain uses TRBV18 and TRBJ2-7; D not resolved. V was shortened by 6 bases and J by 4 bases, with 10 bases between the two germline ends. Germline-derived CDR1 and CDR2 are KGHSH and LQKENI. This CDR3 spans 12 amino acids.

The chain couples TRBV20-1 to TRBJ2-7; 9 bases match TRBD2. Germline lookup yields CDR1 DFQATT and CDR2 SNEGSKA (reference sequence). This CDR3 is built from 14 residues. Trimming removed 3 bases from V and 5 bases from J; junction bases left unmatched: 8. CDR3 nucleotides: TGCAGTGCTAGTAACGCGGGAGGGCCCCACGAGCAGTACTTC. It specifies CSASNAGGPHEQYF.

With respect to this clone: The junction and the germline gene differ at one end; a read error may be behind it. This chain uses TRBV7-8 with TRBJ2-5; no definite D call. This CDR3 contains 12 residues. Germline CDR1 and CDR2: SGHVS and FQNEAQ. This chain's CDR3 is CASSLVSVTLYF. In DNA form, the CDR3 reads TGTGCCAGCAGCTTAGTGAGTGTCACCCTGTACTTC.

This CDR3 is CAWRGRGRGANYGYTF. The DNA of the CDR3 is TGTGCCTGGAGGGGCAGGGGGCGAGGAGCTAACTATGGCTACACCTTC. The chain joins TRBV30 to TRBJ1-2; 8 positions agree with TRBD1. There are 16 residues in the CDR3. Germline V CDR1 and CDR2: GTSNPN, SVGIG (reference sequence). With 3 bases clipped from V and 0 bases from J, the junction kept 9 bases outside the gene matches. Combining the CDR3 with reference TRBV30 and TRBJ1-2 gives the whole variable domain SQTIHQWPATLVQPVGSPLSLECTVEGTSNPNLYWYRQAAGRGLQLLFYSVGIGQISSEVPQNLSASRPQDRQFILSSKKLLLSDSGFYLCAWRGRGRGANYGYTFGSGTRLTVV.

The chain uses TRBV28 and TRBJ2-7; TRBD1 is a possible D gene (5 bases). Trimming stripped 3 bases from V and 1 base from J, with 10 bases between. The germline gives CDR1 MDHEN, CDR2 SYDVKM. There are 14 residues in the CDR3. CDR3 sequence: CASSLYRNSYEQYF. The CDR3 nucleotides are TGTGCCAGCAGTTTGTACAGGAATTCCTACGAGCAGTACTTC.

This clone has just one count. The chain is built from TRBV9 and TRBJ1-6, with 10 bases identical to TRBD1. The CDR3 is made up of 16 amino acids. Germline CDR1 and CDR2: SGDLS and YYNGEE. V lost 4 bases, J lost 7 bases, and 8 bases stayed unmatched. The CDR3 reads CASSPRGDRGNSPLHF. For the CDR3, the DNA is TGTGCCAGCAGCCCCCGGGGGGACAGGGGCAATTCACCCCTCCACTTT.

V gene TRBV5-1 combines with J gene TRBJ1-4; TRBD1 matches 8 bases. The trim removed 7 bases at V and 5 bases at J, leaving 7 bases unmatched. The CDR3 runs to 14 residues. Germline V gene sequence: CDR1 SGHRS, CDR2 YFSETQ. This CDR3 reads CASRVQGENEKLFF. Here the CDR3 DNA reads TGCGCCAGCCGGGTACAGGGGGAGAATGAAAAACTGTTTTTT. The full variable domain, its missing parts supplied by reference TRBV5-1 and TRBJ1-4, is KAGVTQTPRYLIKTRGQQVTLSCSPISGHRSVSWYQQTPGQGLQFLFEYFSETQRNKGNFPGRFSGRQFSNSRSEMNVSTLELGDSALYLCASRVQGENEKLFFGSGTQLSVL.

The V call is TRBV4-3, the J call TRBJ1-1, with D tentatively TRBD1 (5 bases). The CDR3 runs to 14 residues. CDR1 and CDR2 from the germline V gene are LGHNA and YSLEER. Trimming took 5 bases from V and 4 from J, leaving 14 bases between them. This CDR3 is CASSYRLGVTEAFF. CDR3 in DNA: TGCGCCAGCAGCTACCGCTTAGGGGTCACTGAAGCTTTCTTT.

V is TRBV6-6 and J is TRBJ2-7, with D maybe TRBD2 (5 bases). The ends were cut back, 3 bases at V and 2 bases at J, with 14 bases in the middle. Germline V gene data show CDR1 as MNHNY and CDR2 as SVGAGI (reference sequence). The CDR3 runs 15 residues. CDR3 amino acids: CASSYSATGTYEQYF. In nucleotides, the CDR3 is TGTGCCAGCAGTTATTCGGCGACGGGGACCTACGAGCAGTACTTC.

The chain links TRBV5-1 to TRBJ2-7; possible D gene TRBD2, 7 bases. Trimming cost V 4 bases and J 1 base, with 18 bases left between them. Germline lookup yields CDR1 SGHRS and CDR2 YFSETQ. The CDR3 sequence is 16 residues long. CDR3 DNA: TGCGCCAGCAGCCCTGGCGGTGCGGGGGCGTCCTACGAGCAGTACTTC. Translation: CASSPGGAGASYEQYF. Full variable domain (outside the CDR3, taken from reference TRBV5-1 and TRBJ2-7): KAGVTQTPRYLIKTRGQQVTLSCSPISGHRSVSWYQQTPGQGLQFLFEYFSETQRNKGNFPGRFSGRQFSNSRSEMNVSTLELGDSALYLCASSPGGAGASYEQYFGPGTRLTVT.

The V call is TRBV7-2, the J call TRBJ2-2; D might be TRBD2 (6 bases). V lost 1 base and J lost 5, with 14 bases in between. Germline CDR1 is SGHTA and CDR2 is FQGNSA. The CDR3 consists of 16 residues. This CDR3 reads CASSLVGGAQTGELFF. The CDR3 region has the DNA TGTGCCAGCAGCTTAGTGGGAGGAGCGCAAACCGGGGAGCTGTTTTTT.

The table lists this clone with a count of one. The rearrangement uses TRBV4-1 and TRBJ1-2; TRBD1 aligns across 12 bases. The CDR3 spans 15 residues. Trimming at V came to 7 bases and at J to 6 bases, leaving 9 bases not matched to a gene. CDR1 is MGHRA and CDR2 is YSYEKL in the germline V gene. As DNA, the CDR3 is TGCGCCAGCACCAAACCGGGACAGGGGGCCCATGGCTACACCTTC. The encoded protein is CASTKPGQGAHGYTF.

V is TRBV7-2 and J is TRBJ2-7, with 12 bases aligning to TRBD2. CDR3 length equals 15 residues. Germline values: CDR1 SGHTA, CDR2 FQGNSA. J was trimmed by 3 bases and V by 3 bases; bases with no gene match: 3. The chain's CDR3 is CASSFGLAGIYEQYF. In DNA form, the CDR3 reads TGTGCCAGCAGCTTCGGACTAGCGGGGATCTACGAGCAGTACTTC.

The sample holds one count of this clone. This chain connects TRBV5-6 to TRBJ2-7, with D possibly TRBD2 on 6 matching bases. V was cut by 4 bases and J by 6 bases, with 11 bases left in between. The CDR3 loop spans 12 amino acids. Germline values: CDR1 SGHDT, CDR2 YYEEEE. The chain's CDR3 is CASSRERGEQYF. The CDR3 DNA reads as TGTGCCAGCAGCCGGGAGAGGGGCGAGCAGTACTTC.

In this sample, this clone turned up once. This chain joins TRBV7-9 and TRBJ1-4; perhaps TRBD1 as D (5 bases). Deletions cut 1 base from V and 8 bases from J, with 17 bases between. Germline CDR1 reads SEHNR; CDR2 reads FQNEAQ (reference sequence). This CDR3 comprises 16 residues. CDR3 bases: TGTGCCAGCAGCTTAGACGTTTCGCTGACAGCCGAAAAACTGTTTTTT. This codes for CASSLDVSLTAEKLFF. Supplemented by reference TRBV7-9 and TRBJ1-4, the full variable domain reads DTGVSQNPRHKITKRGQNVTFRCDPISEHNRLYWYRQTLGQGPEFLTYFQNEAQLEKSRLLSDRFSAERPKGSFSTLEIQRTEQGDSAMYLCASSLDVSLTAEKLFFGSGTQLSVL.

The sample holds one count of this clone. This chain connects TRBV4-3 to TRBJ2-5, with D perhaps matching TRBD2 (5 bases). The CDR3 length is 15 residues. In germline, CDR1 is LGHNA, CDR2 YSLEER. V shed 4 bases and J shed 3 bases, with 15 bases lying between them. The CDR3 nucleotides read TGCGCCAGCAGCCGCGGGTGGGCGGCCAAAGAGACCCAGTACTTC. This gives the protein CASSRGWAAKETQYF.